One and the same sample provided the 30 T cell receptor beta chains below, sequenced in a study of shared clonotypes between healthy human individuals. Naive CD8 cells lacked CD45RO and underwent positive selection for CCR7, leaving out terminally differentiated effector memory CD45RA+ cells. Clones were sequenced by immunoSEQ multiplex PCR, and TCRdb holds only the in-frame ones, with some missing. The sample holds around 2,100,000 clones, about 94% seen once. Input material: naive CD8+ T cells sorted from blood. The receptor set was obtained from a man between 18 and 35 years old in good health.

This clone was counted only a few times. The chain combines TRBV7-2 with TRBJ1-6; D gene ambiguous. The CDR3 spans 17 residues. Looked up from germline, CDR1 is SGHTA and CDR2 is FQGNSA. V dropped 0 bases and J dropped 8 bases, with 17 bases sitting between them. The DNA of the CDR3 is TGTGCCAGCAGCTTAGCGTCTTTGTATGTTTACGATTCACCCCTCCACTTT. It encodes CASSLASLYVYDSPLHF.

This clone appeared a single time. For the CDR3, the DNA is TGTGCCAGCAGCTACCGGACAGCTAGCTACGAGCAGTACTTC. The encoded protein is CASSYRTASYEQYF. The gene calls are TRBV7-2 and TRBJ2-7; perhaps TRBD1 as D (6 bases). Per the germline V gene, CDR1 is SGHTA and CDR2 is FQGNSA. The CDR3 covers 14 residues. Trimming stripped 4 bases from V and 3 bases from J, with 13 bases between.

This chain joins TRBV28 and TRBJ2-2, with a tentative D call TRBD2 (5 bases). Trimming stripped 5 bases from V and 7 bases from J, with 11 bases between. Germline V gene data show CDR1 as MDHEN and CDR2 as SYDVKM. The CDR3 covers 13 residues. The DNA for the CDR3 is TGTGCCAGCAGTCTCCCACTAGACGGGGAGCTGTTTTTT. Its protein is CASSLPLDGELFF.

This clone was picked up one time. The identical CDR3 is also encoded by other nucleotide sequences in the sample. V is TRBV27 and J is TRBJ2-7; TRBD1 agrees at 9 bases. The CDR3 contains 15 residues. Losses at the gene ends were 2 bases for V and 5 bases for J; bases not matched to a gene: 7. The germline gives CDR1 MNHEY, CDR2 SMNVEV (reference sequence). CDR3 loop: CASSLLGTGRDEQYF. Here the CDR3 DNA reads TGTGCCAGCAGTTTACTCGGGACAGGGCGCGACGAGCAGTACTTC.

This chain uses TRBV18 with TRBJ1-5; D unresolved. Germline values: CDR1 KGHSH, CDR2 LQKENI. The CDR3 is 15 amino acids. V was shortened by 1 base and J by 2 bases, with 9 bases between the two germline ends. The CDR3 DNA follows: TGTGCCAGCTCACCACGGGAGGAGGGCAATCAGCCCCAGCATTTT. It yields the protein CASSPREEGNQPQHF.

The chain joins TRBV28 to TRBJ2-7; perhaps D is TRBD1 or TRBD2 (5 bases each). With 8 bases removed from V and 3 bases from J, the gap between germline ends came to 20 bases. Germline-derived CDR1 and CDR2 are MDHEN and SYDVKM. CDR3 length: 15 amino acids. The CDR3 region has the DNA TGTGCCAGCGGCCCGGGACCTTCTCCTAACTACGAGCAGTACTTC. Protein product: CASGPGPSPNYEQYF.

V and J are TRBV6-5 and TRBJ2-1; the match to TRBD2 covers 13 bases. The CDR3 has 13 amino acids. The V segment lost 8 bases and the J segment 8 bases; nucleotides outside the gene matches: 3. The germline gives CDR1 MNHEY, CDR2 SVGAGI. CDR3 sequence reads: CASGLAGAYEQFF. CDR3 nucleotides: TGTGCCAGCGGACTAGCGGGAGCCTATGAGCAGTTCTTC.

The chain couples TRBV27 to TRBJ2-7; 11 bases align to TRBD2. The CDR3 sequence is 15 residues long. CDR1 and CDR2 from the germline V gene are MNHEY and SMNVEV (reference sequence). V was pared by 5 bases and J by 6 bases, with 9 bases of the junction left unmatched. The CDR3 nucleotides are TGTGCCAGCAGTCTGACTAGCGGGATAGTAGGCGAGCAGTACTTC. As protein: CASSLTSGIVGEQYF.

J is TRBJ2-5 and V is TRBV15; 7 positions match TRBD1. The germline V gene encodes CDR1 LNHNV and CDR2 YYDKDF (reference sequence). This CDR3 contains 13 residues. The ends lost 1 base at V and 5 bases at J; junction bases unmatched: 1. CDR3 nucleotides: TGTGCCACCAGCAGAGCGGGACAGGAGACCCAGTACTTC. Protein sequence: CATSRAGQETQYF.

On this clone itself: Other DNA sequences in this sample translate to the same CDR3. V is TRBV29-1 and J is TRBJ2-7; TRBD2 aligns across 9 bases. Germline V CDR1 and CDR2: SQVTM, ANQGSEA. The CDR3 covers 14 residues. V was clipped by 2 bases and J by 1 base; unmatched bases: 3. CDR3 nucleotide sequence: TGCAGCGTTGAAATTAGCGGGGGTTCCTACGAGCAGTACTTC. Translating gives CSVEISGGSYEQYF.

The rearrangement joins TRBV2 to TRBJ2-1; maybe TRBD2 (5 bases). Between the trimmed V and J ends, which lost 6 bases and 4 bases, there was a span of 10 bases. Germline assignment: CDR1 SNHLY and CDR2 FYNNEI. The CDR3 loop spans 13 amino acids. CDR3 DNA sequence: TGTGCCAGCAGCGCTGAGCGGTACAATGAGCAGTTCTTC. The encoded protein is CASSAERYNEQFF.

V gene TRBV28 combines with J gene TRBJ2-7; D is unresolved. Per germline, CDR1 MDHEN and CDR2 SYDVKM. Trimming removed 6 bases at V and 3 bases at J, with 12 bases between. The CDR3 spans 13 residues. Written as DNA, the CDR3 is TGTGCCAGCAGCCACGGACGGAACTACGAGCAGTACTTC. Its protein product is CASSHGRNYEQYF.

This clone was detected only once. CDR3 region: CAWSVTDSYNEQFF. The CDR3 DNA follows: TGTGCCTGGAGTGTAACGGACAGCTACAATGAGCAGTTCTTC. The chain has TRBV30 and TRBJ2-1; possible D gene TRBD1, 6 bases. There are 14 residues in the CDR3. Trimming removed 0 bases at V and 3 bases at J, with 9 bases between. Germline V gene lookup returns CDR1 GTSNPN and CDR2 SVGIG (reference sequence).

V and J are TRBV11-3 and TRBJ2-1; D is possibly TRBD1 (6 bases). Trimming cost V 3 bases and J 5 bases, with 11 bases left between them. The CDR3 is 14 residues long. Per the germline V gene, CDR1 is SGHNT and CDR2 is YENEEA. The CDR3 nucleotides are TGTGCCAGCAGCTTGGGGGCCTTTGACAATGAGCAGTTCTTC. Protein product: CASSLGAFDNEQFF.

DNA for the CDR3: TGTGCCAGCAGTGACGGGAGCCGCTACGAGCAGTACTTC. Its protein is CASSDGSRYEQYF. The rearrangement joins TRBV2 to TRBJ2-7, with D possibly being TRBD2 (6 bases). Germline CDR1 SNHLY, CDR2 FYNNEI. CDR3 length equals 13 residues. V was trimmed by 3 bases and J by 3 bases, leaving 9 bases between them.

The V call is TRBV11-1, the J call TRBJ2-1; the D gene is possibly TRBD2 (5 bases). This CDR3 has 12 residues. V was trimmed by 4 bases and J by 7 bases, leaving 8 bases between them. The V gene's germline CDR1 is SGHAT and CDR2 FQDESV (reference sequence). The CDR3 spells CASSSSGNEQFF. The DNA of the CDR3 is TGTGCCAGCAGCTCCTCGGGGAATGAGCAGTTCTTC.

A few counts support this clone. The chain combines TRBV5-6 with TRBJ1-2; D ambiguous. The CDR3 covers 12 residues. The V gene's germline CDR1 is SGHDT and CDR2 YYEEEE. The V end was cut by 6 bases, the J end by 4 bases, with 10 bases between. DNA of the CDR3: TGTGCCAGCACCGCAGAGCTCTATGGCTACACCTTC. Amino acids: CASTAELYGYTF.

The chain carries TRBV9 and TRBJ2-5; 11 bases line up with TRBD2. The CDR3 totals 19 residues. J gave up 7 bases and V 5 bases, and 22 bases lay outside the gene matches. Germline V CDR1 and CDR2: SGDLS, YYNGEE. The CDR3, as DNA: TGTGCCAGCAGTCTGGATTTCACCGGGACTAGCGGTCAATTAGGGACCCAGTACTTC. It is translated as CASSLDFTGTSGQLGTQYF.

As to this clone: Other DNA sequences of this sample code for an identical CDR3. The CDR3 region is CASSFTGGNTEAFF. CDR3 DNA: TGTGCCAGCAGTTTCACAGGGGGGAACACTGAAGCTTTCTTT. The chain combines TRBV27 with TRBJ1-1; 8 bases map to TRBD1. The CDR3 is made up of 14 amino acids. From germline, CDR1 is MNHEY and CDR2 SMNVEV (reference sequence). V lost 3 bases to trimming and J lost 1 base; unmatched junction nucleotides: 1.

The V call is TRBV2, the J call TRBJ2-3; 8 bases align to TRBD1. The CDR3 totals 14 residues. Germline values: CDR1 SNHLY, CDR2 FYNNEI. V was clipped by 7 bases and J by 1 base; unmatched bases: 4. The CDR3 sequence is CASTPGQGTDTQYF. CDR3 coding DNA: TGTGCCAGCACTCCGGGACAGGGCACAGATACGCAGTATTTT. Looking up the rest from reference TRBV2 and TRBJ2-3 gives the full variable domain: EPEVTQTPSHQVTQMGQEVILRCVPISNHLYFYWYRQILGQKVEFLVSFYNNEISEKSEIFDDQFSVERPDGSNFTLKIRSTKLEDSAMYFCASTPGQGTDTQYFGPGTRLTVL.

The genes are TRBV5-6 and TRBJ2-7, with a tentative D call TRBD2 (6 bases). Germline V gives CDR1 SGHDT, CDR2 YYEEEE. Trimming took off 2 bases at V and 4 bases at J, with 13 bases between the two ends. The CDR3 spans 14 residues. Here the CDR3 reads CASSFAGTPYEQYF. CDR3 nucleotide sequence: TGTGCCAGCAGCTTTGCCGGGACTCCGTACGAGCAGTACTTC.

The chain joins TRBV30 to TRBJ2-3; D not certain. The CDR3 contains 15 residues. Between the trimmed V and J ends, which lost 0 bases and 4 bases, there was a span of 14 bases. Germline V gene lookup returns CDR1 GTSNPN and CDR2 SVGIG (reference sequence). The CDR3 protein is CAWSVARWLADTQYF. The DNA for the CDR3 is TGTGCCTGGAGTGTAGCCCGTTGGCTTGCAGATACGCAGTATTTT.

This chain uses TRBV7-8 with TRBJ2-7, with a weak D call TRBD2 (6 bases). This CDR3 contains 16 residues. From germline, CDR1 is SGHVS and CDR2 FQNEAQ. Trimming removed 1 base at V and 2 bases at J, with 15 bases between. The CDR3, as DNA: TGTGCCAGCAGCTTAGGAGGGAGGACGGAAGCCTACGAGCAGTACTTC. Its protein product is CASSLGGRTEAYEQYF.

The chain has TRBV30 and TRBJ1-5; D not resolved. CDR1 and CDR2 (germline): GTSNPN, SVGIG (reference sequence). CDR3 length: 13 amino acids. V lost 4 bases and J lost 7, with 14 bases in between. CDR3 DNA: TGTGCCTGGACCATCGACGGAAACCAGCCCCAGCATTTT. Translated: CAWTIDGNQPQHF.

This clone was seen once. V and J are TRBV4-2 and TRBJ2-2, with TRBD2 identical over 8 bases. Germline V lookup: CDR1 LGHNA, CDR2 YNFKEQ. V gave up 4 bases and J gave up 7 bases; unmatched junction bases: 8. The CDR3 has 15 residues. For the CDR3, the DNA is TGTGCCAGCAGCCTCCCGGGGGGGCCGGACGGGGAGCTGTTTTTT. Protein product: CASSLPGGPDGELFF.

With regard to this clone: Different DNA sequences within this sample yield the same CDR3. CDR3 coding DNA: TGTGCCAGCAGTTTATCCCCCACCTACGAGCAGTACTTC. Encoded protein: CASSLSPTYEQYF. V usage is TRBV27 and J usage is TRBJ2-7; D is unresolved. This CDR3 has 13 amino acids. CDR1 is MNHEY and CDR2 is SMNVEV in the germline V gene (reference sequence). V lost 0 bases and J lost 2, with 5 bases in between.

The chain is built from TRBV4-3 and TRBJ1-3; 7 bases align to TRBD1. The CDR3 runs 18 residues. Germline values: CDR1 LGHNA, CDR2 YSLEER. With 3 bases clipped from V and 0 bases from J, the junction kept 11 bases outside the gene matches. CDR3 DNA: TGCGCCAGCAGCCATGCACCCGGGACAGTGGGCTCTGGAAACACCATATATTTT. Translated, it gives CASSHAPGTVGSGNTIYF.

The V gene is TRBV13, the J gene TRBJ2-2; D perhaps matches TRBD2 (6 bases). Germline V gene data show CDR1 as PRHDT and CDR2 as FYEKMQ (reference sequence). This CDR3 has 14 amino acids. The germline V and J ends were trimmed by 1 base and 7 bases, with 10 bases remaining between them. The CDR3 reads CASSLVGLDGELFF. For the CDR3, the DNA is TGTGCCAGCAGCTTAGTGGGACTTGACGGGGAGCTGTTTTTT.

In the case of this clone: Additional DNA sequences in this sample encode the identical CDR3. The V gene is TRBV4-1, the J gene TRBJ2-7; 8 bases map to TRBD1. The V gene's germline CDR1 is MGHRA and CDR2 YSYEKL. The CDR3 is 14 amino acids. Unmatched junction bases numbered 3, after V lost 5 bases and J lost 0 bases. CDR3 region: CASSFDRGSYEQYF. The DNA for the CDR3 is TGCGCCAGCAGCTTCGACAGGGGCTCCTACGAGCAGTACTTC.

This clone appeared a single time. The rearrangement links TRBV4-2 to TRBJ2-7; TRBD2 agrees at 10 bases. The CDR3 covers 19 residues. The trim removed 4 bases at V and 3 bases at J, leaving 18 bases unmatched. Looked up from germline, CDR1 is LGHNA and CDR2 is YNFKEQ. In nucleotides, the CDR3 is TGTGCCAGCAGCCCAGGGCATTGGGAGGCGTTAGCGGGGGGCTACGAGCAGTACTTC. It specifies CASSPGHWEALAGGYEQYF.